A single sample is the source of the 14 T cell receptor beta chains below, sequenced in a study of T cells in Graves' hyperthyroidism and ophthalmopathy. RNA transcripts were the template for amplifying TCR beta CDR3 regions. In the first-round RT-PCR of the TCR CDR3, the HTBI primer set was used. TCRdb independently ran MiXCR on the multiplex PCR reads; one entry per CDR3 protein. The sample yields around 300,000 distinct CDR3 sequences, about 13% seen once. The sample consisted of blood. All receptors come from a woman in her thirties or forties with Graves' hyperthyroidism.

This clonotype was observed many times. The chain has TRBV20-1 and TRBJ1-6; possible D gene TRBD1, 6 bases. Between the trimmed V and J ends, which lost 1 base and 8 bases, there was a span of 9 bases. From germline, CDR1 is DFQATT and CDR2 SNEGSKA (reference sequence). The CDR3 is 13 amino acids. CDR3 nucleotides: TGCAGTGCTAGAGGAGGGGGGGATTCACCCCTCCACTTT. It translates to CSARGGGDSPLHF.

This clonotype was seen at least ten times. The genes are TRBV7-8 and TRBJ2-2; 7 nucleotides match TRBD2. Germline V lookup: CDR1 SGHVS, CDR2 FQNEAQ. The CDR3 runs 16 residues. J gave up 2 bases and V 1 base, and 4 bases lay outside the gene matches. Here the CDR3 reads CASSLEPAGNTGELFF. DNA of the CDR3: TGTGCCAGCAGCTTAGAACCAGCGGGAAACACCGGGGAGCTGTTTTTT.

This clonotype has at least ten counts. The chain employs TRBV29-1 and TRBJ2-1; 9 nucleotides match TRBD1. Per germline, CDR1 SQVTM and CDR2 ANQGSEA. V gave up 7 bases and J gave up 2 bases; unmatched junction bases: 6. The length of the CDR3 is 14 residues. The CDR3 DNA sequence: TGCAGCGCTCCGGGACAGGGCGCCTACAATGAGCAGTTCTTC. Encoded protein: CSAPGQGAYNEQFF.

This clonotype was seen repeatedly, ten times or more. The V and J genes are TRBV6-1 and TRBJ1-5; D is uncertain. CDR1 and CDR2 from the germline V gene are MNHNS and SASEGT. V was shortened by 6 bases and J by 5 bases, with 11 bases between the two germline ends. CDR3 length equals 13 residues. The CDR3 region is CASRVSTDQPQHF. In DNA, the CDR3 is TGTGCCAGCAGAGTGAGCACTGATCAGCCCCAGCATTTT.

This clonotype was counted between two and nine times. The chain is built from TRBV6-1 and TRBJ2-3; maybe TRBD2 (5 bases). CDR3 length: 15 residues. Germline values: CDR1 MNHNS, CDR2 SASEGT. The V and J ends lost 5 bases and 11 bases respectively, with 23 bases between them. The CDR3 nucleotides are TGTGCCAGCAGTTTATCGCCGACGGGAATTGTGTGGCAGTATTTT. As protein: CASSLSPTGIVWQYF.

The sample holds a few counts of this clonotype. The CDR3 coding sequence is TGTGCCAGCTCACCCGGACAGAGCTCCTACGAGCAGTACTTC. Its translation: CASSPGQSSYEQYF. This chain links TRBV18 with TRBJ2-7, with D perhaps TRBD1 (6 bases). This CDR3 region has 14 residues. The germline V and J ends were trimmed by 3 bases and 0 bases, with 9 bases remaining between them. Germline values: CDR1 KGHSH, CDR2 LQKENI.

This clonotype was seen more than once but under ten times. This chain uses TRBV5-8 with TRBJ2-1; D is possibly TRBD1 (5 bases). The CDR3 totals 13 residues. Germline V gene lookup returns CDR1 SGHTS and CDR2 YDEGEE. Trimming took off 1 base at V and 8 bases at J, with 10 bases between the two ends. As DNA, the CDR3 is TGTGCCAGCAGCTTGATGGGGCCCGATGAGCAGTTCTTC. This encodes CASSLMGPDEQFF.

This clonotype was seen many times. The V call is TRBV12-3 or TRBV12-4, the J call TRBJ2-2; D gene uncertain. V lost 2 bases and J lost 3, with 16 bases in between. CDR3 length equals 17 residues. The CDR3 loop is CASSLSGTGPHTGELFF. Written as DNA, the CDR3 is TGTGCCAGCAGTTTATCGGGCACCGGGCCCCACACCGGGGAGCTGTTTTTT.

Ten or more counts support this clonotype. The gene calls are TRBV10-3 and TRBJ2-7, with TRBD2 matching 8 bases. The junction had 7 bases not matched to a gene; V was cut back by 6 bases and J by 0 bases. CDR1 is ENHRY, CDR2 SYGVKD, per germline. The CDR3 spans 15 residues. The DNA of the CDR3 is TGTGCCATCAGCGAAACTAGCGGTGGCTCCTACGAGCAGTACTTC. This translates into CAISETSGGSYEQYF.

The V gene is TRBV3-1, the J gene TRBJ2-7; D unclear. Germline loops: CDR1 LGHDT, CDR2 YNNKEL (reference sequence). V gave up 2 bases and J gave up 4 bases, with 6 bases separating them. This CDR3 spans 12 amino acids. CDR3 sequence (DNA): TGTGCCAGCAGCCAAACACTGTACGAGCAGTACTTC. Amino acid sequence: CASSQTLYEQYF.

At least ten counts were recorded for this clonotype. The J gene is TRBJ2-1, the V gene TRBV11-3; D is ambiguous. Germline loops: CDR1 SGHNT, CDR2 YENEEA. This CDR3 spans 12 amino acids. V was clipped by 2 bases and J by 5 bases, with 4 bases between them. Written as DNA, the CDR3 is TGTGCCAGCAGCTTAACACACAATGAGCAGTTCTTC. Translation: CASSLTHNEQFF.

The chain combines TRBV19 with TRBJ2-1; 7 bases line up with TRBD2. V shed 4 bases, J shed 6 bases, and the junction held 6 bases outside the gene matches. The CDR3 sequence is 14 residues long. Germline V gene lookup returns CDR1 LNHDA and CDR2 SQIVND (reference sequence). The DNA for the CDR3 is TGTGCCAGTAGTAGCGGGAGTACTAGCAATGAGCAGTTCTTC. Encoded protein: CASSSGSTSNEQFF.

This clonotype has a count of ten or more. This sequence joins TRBV3-1 and TRBJ1-1, with D unclear. V lost 1 base, J lost 1 base, and 7 bases lay in between. CDR1 is LGHDT, CDR2 YNNKEL, per germline (reference sequence). The CDR3 consists of 14 residues. In DNA form, the CDR3 reads TGTGCCAGCAGCCAAGGCCACAAGAACACTGAAGCTTTCTTT. Its translation is CASSQGHKNTEAFF.

This chain links TRBV29-1 with TRBJ1-5; 7 bases agree with TRBD1. The J segment lost 0 bases and the V segment lost 6 bases, leaving 2 bases of the junction unmatched. Germline CDR1 and CDR2: SQVTM and ANQGSEA. The CDR3 runs to 13 residues. CDR3 region: CSVGTDSNQPQHF. The DNA for the CDR3 is TGCAGCGTGGGGACAGATAGCAATCAGCCCCAGCATTTT.